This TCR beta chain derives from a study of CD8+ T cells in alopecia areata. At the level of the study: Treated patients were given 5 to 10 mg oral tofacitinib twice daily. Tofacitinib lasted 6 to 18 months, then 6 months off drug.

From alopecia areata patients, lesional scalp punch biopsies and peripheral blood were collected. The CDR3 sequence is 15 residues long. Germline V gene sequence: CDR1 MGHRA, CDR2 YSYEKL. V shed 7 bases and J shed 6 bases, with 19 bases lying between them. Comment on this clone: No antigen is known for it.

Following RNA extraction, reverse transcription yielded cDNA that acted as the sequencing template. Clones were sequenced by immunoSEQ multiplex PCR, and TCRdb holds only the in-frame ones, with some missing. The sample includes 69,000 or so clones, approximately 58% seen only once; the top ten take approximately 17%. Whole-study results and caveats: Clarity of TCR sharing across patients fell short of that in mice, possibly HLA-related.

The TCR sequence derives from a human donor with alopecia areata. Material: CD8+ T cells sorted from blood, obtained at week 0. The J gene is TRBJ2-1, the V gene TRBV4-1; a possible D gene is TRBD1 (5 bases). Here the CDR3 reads CASTPSVAGFNEQFF. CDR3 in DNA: TGCGCCAGCACCCCAAGTGTGGCAGGGTTCAATGAGCAGTTCTTC.